The sequence of this T cell receptor beta chain was determined in a study of blood T cells in healthy people across ages. V lost 4 bases to trimming and J lost 4 bases; unmatched junction nucleotides: 7. In germline, CDR1 is SQVTM, CDR2 ANQGSEA. The CDR3 contains 14 residues. Isolating PBMCs gave at least 6 million of these cells per sample. This clonotype came up a few times. The antigen is unknown. Whole-study results and caveats: Any conclusive comparison of naive versus antigen-experienced cells was prevented by using unsorted PBMCs. Long-lived donors exceeded aged donors in naive CD4+ cells and diversity. A strong correlation was seen between TCR beta diversity and naive T cell percentage.

A sample-barcoded 5' primer and a J-beta primer mix were used in a second PCR of roughly 6 to 11 cycles. TCRdb re-analysed the 5' RACE reads in MiXCR, keeping a single row per CDR3 protein. The table records some 1,500,000 distinct CDR3 sequences, about 45% of them present only once. This clonotype originated in a woman in her late teens or twenties in good health. The J gene is TRBJ2-1, the V gene TRBV29-1; 7 nucleotides agree with TRBD1. Sequenced sample: blood. As DNA, the CDR3 is TGCAGCGTTGTGAGACAGGGTTTTTACAATGAGCAGTTCTTC. Protein: CSVVRQGFYNEQFF.